A single sample gave rise to the 24 T cell receptor beta chains below, sequenced in a study of blood T cell repertoires in COVID-19. Profiled with immunoSEQ multiplex PCR; TCRdb holds only in-frame clones, not every one. The sample has hundreds of thousands of clones; around 90% are singletons. The specimen sequenced was peripheral blood. Every receptor here comes from a man aged 18 to 30 with COVID-19, enrolled during active disease.

This chain uses TRBV6-4 with TRBJ1-2, with 10 nucleotides matching TRBD1. Germline V lookup: CDR1 MRHNA, CDR2 SNTAGT. V was pared by 9 bases and J by 1 base, with 8 bases of the junction left unmatched. The CDR3 consists of 15 residues. CDR3 loop: CASRQGADGNYGYTF. The DNA for the CDR3 is TGTGCCAGTCGACAGGGGGCCGACGGTAACTATGGCTACACCTTC.

This chain connects TRBV6-5 to TRBJ2-6; the D gene is possibly TRBD1 (5 bases). Trimming removed 5 bases from V and 0 bases from J, with 8 bases in between. The CDR3 totals 15 residues. Germline assignment: CDR1 MNHEY and CDR2 SVGAGI. CDR3 in DNA: TGTGCCAGCAGTCAGGGATTCTCTGGGGCCAACGTCCTGACTTTC. Amino acid sequence: CASSQGFSGANVLTF.

The rearrangement links TRBV5-1 to TRBJ1-6; TRBD1 matches at 7 bases. V lost 4 bases and J lost 7; bases outside the gene matches: 5. This CDR3 region has 14 residues. Germline CDR1 reads SGHRS; CDR2 reads YFSETQ. The chain's CDR3 is CASSPTGANSPLHF. The CDR3 region has the DNA TGCGCCAGCAGCCCCACAGGGGCGAATTCACCCCTCCACTTT.

In the case of this clone: A much larger clone differs from this one at a single base, so this may be a read error. Other DNA sequences in the same sample also yield this CDR3. This chain connects TRBV5-4 to TRBJ1-2; 8 nucleotides line up with TRBD1. CDR1 and CDR2 from the germline V gene are SGHNT and YYREEE (reference sequence). This CDR3 has 14 amino acids. CDR3 sequence (DNA): TGTGCCAGCAGCCCACAACAGGGGGGCTATGGTTACACCTTC. It specifies CASSPQQGGYGYTF.

The chain recombines TRBV9 with TRBJ2-7; D gene ambiguous. The germline V gene has CDR1 SGDLS and CDR2 YYNGEE. V was pared by 2 bases and J by 0 bases, with 6 bases between. This CDR3 contains 13 residues. CDR3 loop: CASSVDSSYEQYF. DNA for the CDR3: TGTGCCAGCAGCGTCGACTCCTCCTACGAGCAGTACTTC.

This clone was observed a few times. The rearrangement links TRBV14 to TRBJ2-5; tentative D call: TRBD2 (6 bases). The germline gives CDR1 SGHDN, CDR2 FVKESK. Trimming removed 5 bases at V and 9 bases at J, with 19 bases between. This CDR3 has 14 residues. The CDR3 coding sequence is TGTGCCAGCAGCAACCGGGACTCCTCATGGTCCCAGTACTTC. Translating it yields CASSNRDSSWSQYF.

This rearrangement joins TRBV2 to TRBJ2-2, with D perhaps matching TRBD1 (6 bases). The germline CDR1 and CDR2 sequences are SNHLY and FYNNEI. The CDR3 covers 15 residues. The V end was cut by 4 bases, the J end by 4 bases, with 13 bases between. The CDR3 nucleotides read TGTGCCAGCAGTGCATCACAGGGATTCACCGGGGAGCTGTTTTTT. Protein product: CASSASQGFTGELFF.

The rearrangement joins TRBV2 to TRBJ1-6, with 7 nucleotides matching TRBD1. The CDR3 has 13 residues. Per the germline V gene, CDR1 is SNHLY and CDR2 is FYNNEI. Losses at the gene ends were 6 bases for V and 7 bases for J; bases not matched to a gene: 3. CDR3 bases: TGTGCCAGCAGGACAGGGCCAAATTCACCCCTCCACTTT. It translates to CASRTGPNSPLHF. The entire variable domain, with the rest obtained from reference TRBV2 and TRBJ1-6, is as follows: EPEVTQTPSHQVTQMGQEVILRCVPISNHLYFYWYRQILGQKVEFLVSFYNNEISEKSEIFDDQFSVERPDGSNFTLKIRSTKLEDSAMYFCASRTGPNSPLHFGNGTRLTVT.

The J gene is TRBJ2-3, the V gene TRBV5-6; TRBD1 might be the D (6 bases). The germline CDR1 and CDR2 sequences are SGHDT and YYEEEE. The CDR3 spans 16 residues. V lost 4 bases and J lost 0, with 15 bases in between. The CDR3 DNA sequence: TGTGCCAGCAGCCTGAACTCAGGGGCCAGCACAGATACGCAGTATTTT. Translated, it gives CASSLNSGASTDTQYF.

This clone has only one observation. V gene TRBV6-5 combines with J gene TRBJ2-1, with 7 bases lining up with TRBD2. The trim removed 2 bases at V and 7 bases at J, leaving 5 bases unmatched. CDR1 is MNHEY, CDR2 SVGAGI, per germline. The CDR3 sequence is 14 residues long. The CDR3 loop is CASSYGGEGNEQFF. Here the CDR3 DNA reads TGTGCCAGCAGTTACGGGGGGGAGGGGAATGAGCAGTTCTTC.

This chain connects TRBV12-3 or TRBV12-4 to TRBJ2-7; 9 positions agree with TRBD1. V lost 5 bases and J lost 8; bases outside the gene matches: 4. The CDR3 is 12 amino acids. The CDR3 here is CASSRDRAKQYF. CDR3 DNA: TGTGCCAGCAGTCGGGACAGGGCTAAGCAGTACTTC.

The J gene is TRBJ2-7, the V gene TRBV11-2; possibly TRBD2 for D (7 bases). In germline, CDR1 is SGHAT, CDR2 FQNNGV. The ends were cut back, 7 bases at V and 3 bases at J, with 10 bases in the middle. The CDR3 loop spans 12 amino acids. The CDR3 coding sequence is TGTGCCAGCAAGGGGGGGGGCTACGAGCAGTACTTC. Translation: CASKGGGYEQYF.

This chain links TRBV2 with TRBJ1-1, with 9 bases lining up with TRBD1. This CDR3 is built from 13 residues. J lost 10 bases, V lost 1 base, and 4 bases had no gene match. The germline gives CDR1 SNHLY, CDR2 FYNNEI. CDR3 DNA: TGTGCCAGCAGTGAAGAGGGGGGACAGGGAGCTTTCTTT. Amino acid sequence: CASSEEGGQGAFF.

The chain links TRBV2 to TRBJ2-1; TRBD2 matches at 7 bases. Trimming at V came to 8 bases and at J to 5 bases, leaving 9 bases not matched to a gene. Germline-derived CDR1 and CDR2 are SNHLY and FYNNEI. The CDR3 totals 14 residues. The CDR3 DNA is TGTGCCAGCTTGGGGACTACTCAAGACAATGAGCAGTTCTTC. Translated: CASLGTTQDNEQFF.

V usage is TRBV9 and J usage is TRBJ1-5, with D unresolved. The germline V gene has CDR1 SGDLS and CDR2 YYNGEE. The V gene lost 0 bases and the J gene lost 3 bases, with 7 bases spanning the gap. The CDR3 sequence is 14 residues long. CDR3 bases: TGTGCCAGCAGCGTAGGTAGCCTCAATCAGCCCCAGCATTTT. Amino acids: CASSVGSLNQPQHF.

The chain employs TRBV30 and TRBJ2-1, with D perhaps TRBD2 (5 bases). The CDR3 sequence is 15 residues long. Trimming took off 0 bases at V and 6 bases at J, with 15 bases between the two ends. CDR1 is GTSNPN, CDR2 SVGIG, per germline (reference sequence). The CDR3, as DNA: TGTGCCTGGAGTGTATCGCCCGGCGGGTTCAATGAGCAGTTCTTC. Its translation: CAWSVSPGGFNEQFF.

This clone turned up a few times. This sequence joins TRBV24-1 and TRBJ2-2; D is unresolved. V gave up 8 bases and J gave up 1 base, with 7 bases separating them. CDR3 size: 13 residues. Per the germline V gene, CDR1 is KGHDR and CDR2 is SFDVKD. CDR3 sequence: CATKRENTGELFF. Here the CDR3 DNA reads TGTGCCACCAAGAGAGAGAACACCGGGGAGCTGTTTTTT.

V is TRBV7-2 and J is TRBJ1-3, with D hard to call. The germline V gene encodes CDR1 SGHTA and CDR2 FQGNSA. V lost 0 bases and J 0 bases, leaving 12 bases between the germline ends. The CDR3 has 17 residues. The CDR3 loop reads CASSLAPSSNSGNTIYF. CDR3 nucleotides: TGTGCCAGCAGCTTAGCCCCGAGCTCAAACTCTGGAAACACCATATATTTT.

The V call is TRBV19, the J call TRBJ1-1; weak D call: TRBD1 (6 bases). The V gene lost 6 bases and the J gene lost 4 bases, with 9 bases spanning the gap. The CDR3 spans 12 residues. Looked up from germline, CDR1 is LNHDA and CDR2 is SQIVND (reference sequence). The CDR3 DNA is TGTGCCAGTAGGAAACAGGGCACTGAAGCTTTCTTT. It translates to CASRKQGTEAFF.

The chain is built from TRBV6-2 or TRBV6-3 and TRBJ2-1; 12 bases are shared with TRBD2. With V trimmed by 0 bases and J by 4 bases, 4 bases remained unmatched. Germline V lookup: CDR1 MNHEY, CDR2 SVGEGT. The CDR3 sequence is 17 residues long. DNA of the CDR3: TGTGCCAGCAGTTACTCTCTAGCGGGGGGGTCTTACAATGAGCAGTTCTTC. Protein sequence: CASSYSLAGGSYNEQFF.

This sequence joins TRBV7-2 and TRBJ2-3, with 7 bases matching TRBD2. This CDR3 spans 16 amino acids. From germline, CDR1 is SGHTA and CDR2 FQGNSA. Trimming took 4 bases from V and 2 from J; bases not matched to a gene: 9. This CDR3 is CASSSYPGGITDTQYF. The CDR3 DNA follows: TGTGCCAGCAGCTCCTACCCGGGGGGTATCACAGATACGCAGTATTTT.

CDR3 sequence reads: CASSIGGRYSNQPQHF. In nucleotides, the CDR3 is TGTGCCAGTAGTATAGGAGGCCGTTATAGCAATCAGCCCCAGCATTTT. V and J are TRBV19 and TRBJ1-5; D remains unclear. From germline, CDR1 is LNHDA and CDR2 SQIVND (reference sequence). The CDR3 extends over 16 amino acids. V was cut by 1 base and J by 0 bases, with 10 bases left in between.

The rearrangement links TRBV9 to TRBJ1-2; D unresolved. The germline V and J ends were trimmed by 0 bases and 5 bases, with 2 bases remaining between them. Germline V gene data show CDR1 as SGDLS and CDR2 as YYNGEE. The CDR3 extends over 11 amino acids. This CDR3 is CASSVAYGYTF. CDR3 DNA sequence: TGTGCCAGCAGCGTAGCTTATGGCTACACCTTC.

The gene calls are TRBV7-3 and TRBJ2-3; weak D call: TRBD2 (6 bases). Germline V gives CDR1 SGHTA, CDR2 FQGTGA. The length of the CDR3 is 16 residues. Trimming took 1 base from V and 2 from J, leaving 13 bases between them. CDR3 loop: CASSLRSGAPTDTQYF. The CDR3 coding sequence is TGTGCCAGCAGCTTAAGATCGGGAGCCCCCACAGATACGCAGTATTTT.